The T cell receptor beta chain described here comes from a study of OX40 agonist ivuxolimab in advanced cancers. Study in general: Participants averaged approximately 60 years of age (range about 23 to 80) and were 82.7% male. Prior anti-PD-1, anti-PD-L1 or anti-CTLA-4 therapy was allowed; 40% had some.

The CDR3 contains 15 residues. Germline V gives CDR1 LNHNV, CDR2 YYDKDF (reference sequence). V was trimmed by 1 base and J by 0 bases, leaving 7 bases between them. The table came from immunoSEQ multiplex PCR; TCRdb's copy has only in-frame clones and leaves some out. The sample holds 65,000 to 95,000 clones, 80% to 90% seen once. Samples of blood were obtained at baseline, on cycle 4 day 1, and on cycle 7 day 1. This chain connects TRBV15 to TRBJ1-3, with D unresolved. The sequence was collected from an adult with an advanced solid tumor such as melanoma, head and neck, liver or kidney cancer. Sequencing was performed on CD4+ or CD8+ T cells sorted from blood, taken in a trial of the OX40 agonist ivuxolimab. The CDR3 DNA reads TGTGCCACCAGCAGAGGTCCGGTCTCTGGAAACACCATATATTTT. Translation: CATSRGPVSGNTIYF.